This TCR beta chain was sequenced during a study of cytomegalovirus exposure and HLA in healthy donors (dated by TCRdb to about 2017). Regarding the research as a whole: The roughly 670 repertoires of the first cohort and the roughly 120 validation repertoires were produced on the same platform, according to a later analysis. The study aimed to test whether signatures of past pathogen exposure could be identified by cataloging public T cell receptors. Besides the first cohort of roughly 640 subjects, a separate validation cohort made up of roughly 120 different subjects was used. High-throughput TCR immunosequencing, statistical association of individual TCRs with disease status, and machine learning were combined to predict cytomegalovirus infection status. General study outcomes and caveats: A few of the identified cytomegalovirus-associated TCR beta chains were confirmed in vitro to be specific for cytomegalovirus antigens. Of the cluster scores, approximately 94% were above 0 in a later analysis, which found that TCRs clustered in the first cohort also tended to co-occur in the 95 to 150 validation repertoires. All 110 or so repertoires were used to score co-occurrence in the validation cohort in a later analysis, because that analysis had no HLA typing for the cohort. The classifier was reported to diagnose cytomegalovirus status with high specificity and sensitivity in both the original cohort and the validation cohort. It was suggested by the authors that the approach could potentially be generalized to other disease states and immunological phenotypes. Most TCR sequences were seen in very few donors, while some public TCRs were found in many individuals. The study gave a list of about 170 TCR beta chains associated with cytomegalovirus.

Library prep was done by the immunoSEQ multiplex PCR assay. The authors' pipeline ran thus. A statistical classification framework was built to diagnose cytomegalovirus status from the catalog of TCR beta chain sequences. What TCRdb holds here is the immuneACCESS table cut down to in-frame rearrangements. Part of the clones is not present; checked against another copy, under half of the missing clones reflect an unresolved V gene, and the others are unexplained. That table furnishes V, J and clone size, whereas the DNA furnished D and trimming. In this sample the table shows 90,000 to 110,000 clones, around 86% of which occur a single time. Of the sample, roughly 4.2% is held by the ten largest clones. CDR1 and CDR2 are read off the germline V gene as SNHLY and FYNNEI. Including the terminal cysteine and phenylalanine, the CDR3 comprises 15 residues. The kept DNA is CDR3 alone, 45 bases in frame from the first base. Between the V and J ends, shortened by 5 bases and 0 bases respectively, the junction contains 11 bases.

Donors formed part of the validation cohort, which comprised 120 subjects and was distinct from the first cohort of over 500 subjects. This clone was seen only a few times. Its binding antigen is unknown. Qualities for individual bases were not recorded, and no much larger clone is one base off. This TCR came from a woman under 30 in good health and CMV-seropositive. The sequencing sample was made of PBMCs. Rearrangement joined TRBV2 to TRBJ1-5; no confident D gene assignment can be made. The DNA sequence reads TGTGCCAGCAGTACTAGGGCGGATAGCAATCAGCCCCAGCATTTT. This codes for CASSTRADSNQPQHF.